The source of this T cell receptor beta chain is a study of cytomegalovirus exposure and HLA in healthy donors. PCR used 60 Vbeta primers and 13 Jbeta primers. Sequenced by immunoSEQ multiplex PCR; TCRdb stores in-frame clones only, minus some. Of under 150,000 clones in the sample, 79% were seen once. Sequenced material: PBMCs. The TCR comes from a young man in good health and CMV-seronegative.

The CDR3 here is CASGSILAGGFSGELFF. CDR3 nucleotide sequence: TGTGCTAGTGGCAGTATACTAGCGGGAGGGTTTAGCGGGGAGCTGTTTTTT. The rearrangement uses TRBV12-5 and TRBJ2-2, with TRBD2 identical over 13 bases. There are 17 residues in the CDR3. Germline V gene sequence: CDR1 LGHNT, CDR2 FRNRAP. The J segment lost 7 bases and the V segment lost 6 bases, leaving 11 bases of the junction unmatched.